This TCR beta chain was documented in a study of shared clonotypes between healthy human individuals. The overall study: Each donor's CD8 memory used one plate, CD8 naive two, each CD4 subset three.

Here immunoSEQ multiplex PCR was the method, and the copy in TCRdb shows in-frame clones only, minus some. The sample holds 2 million to 2.5 million clones, 90% to 95% seen once. V was clipped by 0 bases and J by 5 bases; unmatched bases: 3. Germline-derived CDR1 and CDR2 are SGHRS and YFSETQ. The CDR3 length is 15 residues. The sample consisted of naive CD4+ T cells from PBMCs. Subset noted: CD45RA+ positively selected. This sequence was found in a man between 18 and 35 years old in good health. Some clones in this sample may be carry-over from other donors' samples. The chain combines TRBV5-1 with TRBJ2-7; 12 bases agree with TRBD2. The CDR3 here is CASSLGTSGINEQYF. The DNA for the CDR3 is TGCGCCAGCAGCTTGGGGACTAGCGGGATCAACGAGCAGTACTTC.